What follows is one TCR beta chain and its context. Its antigen remains unidentified. The data belong to a study of T cell responses to AZD1222 COVID-19 vaccine. The V gene's germline CDR1 is SGHTA and CDR2 FQGTGA. The CDR3 loop spans 16 amino acids. V lost 3 bases to trimming and J lost 6 bases; unmatched junction nucleotides: 10. Study-wide results and caveats: Donors were largely white British and mainly female; clonal diversity was possibly underestimated. Of spike-specific TCRs, nearly half reportedly target regions left unmutated in variants. Only 5 or 6 people who got AZD1222 tested seropositive at baseline. Spike-specific TCR breadth and depth were elevated following two AZD1222 doses.

Only in-frame clones appear in the TCRdb table, and some are missing; sequencing was by immunoSEQ multiplex PCR. The data contain about 190,000 clones, 85% to 95% of them singletons. Sequenced here: peripheral blood, sampled 28 days after the second dose of the MenACWY control vaccine. J is TRBJ2-3 and V is TRBV7-3; 9 bases match TRBD2. The receptor's source is an adult who received the MenACWY meningococcal vaccine as a control. CDR3 DNA sequence: TGTGCCAGCAGCTTGCCCGGCGGGAGGGCCTTTGATACGCAGTATTTT. This gives the protein CASSLPGGRAFDTQYF.